This T cell receptor beta chain is drawn from a study of PD-1 blockade in classical Hodgkin lymphoma. Turning to the study itself: Nivolumab was administered to patients intravenously at 3 mg/kg every 2 weeks. Whole-study results and caveats: CD8+ TCR diversity did not rise significantly by C4D1, unlike CD4+. Individuals who commenced nivolumab within less than 1 year of ASCT were excluded. Reports indicated that newly diagnosed patients had lower baseline TCR diversity than healthy donors did.

This clone is labeled medium-sized (0.01 to 0.1%). Its antigen remains unidentified. The protocol was immunoSEQ multiplex PCR, while the TCRdb copy is restricted to in-frame clones and leaves out a portion. The repertoire holds 14,000 to 15,000 clones, 55% to 80% seen once, with about 10% in the top ten. Each and every patient relapsed after autologous stem cell transplantation, and patients got differing brentuximab vedotin exposure. Losses at the gene ends were 0 bases for V and 4 bases for J; bases not matched to a gene: 8. CDR3 length: 17 amino acids. CDR1 is LGHNA, CDR2 YNFKEQ, per germline. Sequences were derived from peripheral blood mononuclear cells (PBMCs), sampled at baseline. The TCR was taken from a human donor with classical Hodgkin lymphoma. The chain recombines TRBV4-2 with TRBJ2-3; TRBD2 matches 9 bases. CDR3 amino acids: CASSQESSSGTPDTQYF. Written as DNA, the CDR3 is TGTGCCAGCAGCCAAGAGTCGTCTAGCGGGACCCCAGATACGCAGTATTTT.